The 22 T cell receptor beta chains below all came from one sample that was sequenced in a study of cytomegalovirus exposure and HLA in healthy donors. It was with 60 Vbeta and 13 Jbeta primers that the PCR ran. TCRdb's table, derived via immunoSEQ multiplex PCR, lists solely in-frame clones and lacks some. The table records roughly 110,000 clones, about 70% of them present only once. Sequencing was performed on PBMCs. Receptor source: a man aged 25 to 40 in good health and CMV-seropositive.

The chain employs TRBV7-2 and TRBJ2-3; perhaps D is TRBD1 or TRBD2 (6 bases each). Germline lookup yields CDR1 SGHTA and CDR2 FQGNSA. V was pared by 5 bases and J by 3 bases, with 15 bases between. This CDR3 spans 15 amino acids. The CDR3 DNA follows: TGTGCCAGCAGCCTAGGGGGGCTACGGACAGATACGCAGTATTTT. It yields the protein CASSLGGLRTDTQYF. Full variable domain (missing parts from reference TRBV7-2 and TRBJ2-3): GAGVSQSPSNKVTEKGKDVELRCDPISGHTALYWYRQSLGQGLEFLIYFQGNSAPDKSGLPSDRFSAERTGGSVSTLTIQRTQQEDSAVYLCASSLGGLRTDTQYFGPGTRLTVL.

The chain uses TRBV7-2 and TRBJ2-7, with D possibly being TRBD2 (6 bases). Deletions cut 0 bases from V and 2 bases from J, with 8 bases between. The CDR3 runs 14 residues. Germline CDR1 is SGHTA and CDR2 is FQGNSA. The chain's CDR3 is CASSLAPGAYEQYV. The CDR3 coding sequence is TGTGCCAGCAGCTTAGCGCCGGGAGCCTACGAGCAGTACGTC.

The chain is built from TRBV5-4 and TRBJ2-7; 9 nucleotides align to TRBD1. Germline CDR1 and CDR2: SGHNT and YYREEE (reference sequence). Trimming took 0 bases from V and 7 from J; bases not matched to a gene: 2. The CDR3 totals 13 residues. The CDR3 region is CASSLDRGQEQYF. CDR3 nucleotides: TGTGCCAGCAGCTTGGACAGGGGGCAAGAGCAGTACTTC.

This chain links TRBV19 with TRBJ2-2; 7 bases agree with TRBD1. The CDR3 has 15 residues. The trim removed 1 base at V and 6 bases at J, leaving 5 bases unmatched. Per the germline V gene, CDR1 is LNHDA and CDR2 is SQIVND (reference sequence). The CDR3 loop is CASSIARQGPGELFF. In nucleotides, the CDR3 is TGTGCCAGTAGTATAGCCCGACAGGGCCCCGGGGAGCTGTTTTTT.

V gene TRBV7-9 combines with J gene TRBJ1-6, with D possibly matching TRBD1 (6 bases). V lost 4 bases and J lost 9, with 16 bases in between. CDR1 and CDR2 from the germline V gene are SEHNR and FQNEAQ (reference sequence). The CDR3 consists of 15 residues. CDR3 protein: CASSSVPGQGSPLHF. The CDR3 bases are TGTGCCAGCAGCTCCGTCCCGGGACAAGGTTCACCCCTCCACTTT.

V is TRBV27 and J is TRBJ1-4, with D maybe TRBD1 (6 bases). This CDR3 has 14 residues. Germline CDR1 MNHEY, CDR2 SMNVEV (reference sequence). The ends were cut back, 3 bases at V and 7 bases at J, with 12 bases in the middle. The CDR3 loop is CASSFGLGGEKLFF. Written as DNA, the CDR3 is TGTGCCAGCAGTTTTGGTTTAGGGGGTGAAAAACTGTTTTTT.

The chain links TRBV5-4 to TRBJ1-2; no reliable D call. V lost 0 bases and J 0 bases, leaving 6 bases between the germline ends. The CDR3 extends over 14 amino acids. Germline values: CDR1 SGHNT, CDR2 YYREEE (reference sequence). CDR3 residues: CASSLGQANYGYTF. CDR3 coding DNA: TGTGCCAGCAGCTTGGGGCAGGCTAACTATGGCTACACCTTC.

The V gene is TRBV29-1, the J gene TRBJ2-2; a possible D gene is TRBD1 (6 bases). The length of the CDR3 is 14 residues. The germline CDR1 and CDR2 sequences are SQVTM and ANQGSEA. CDR3 loop: CSVKQGGNTGELFF. The CDR3 coding sequence is TGCAGTGTTAAACAGGGTGGGAACACCGGGGAGCTGTTTTTT.

CDR3 protein: CASSQRGYSEKLFF. The CDR3 DNA follows: TGTGCCAGCAGCCAGCGTGGTTATAGTGAAAAACTGTTTTTT. The chain has TRBV14 and TRBJ1-4; D ambiguous. Germline-derived CDR1 and CDR2 are SGHDN and FVKESK. The CDR3 is 14 residues long. The germline V and J ends were trimmed by 3 bases and 7 bases, with 12 bases remaining between them.

This chain links TRBV7-3 with TRBJ2-5; 10 nucleotides agree with TRBD2. The V gene's germline CDR1 is SGHTA and CDR2 FQGTGA. This CDR3 region has 15 residues. Unmatched junction bases numbered 6, after V lost 3 bases and J lost 5 bases. The CDR3 region has the DNA TGTGCCAGCAGCTTCCAAGCGGGAGGGCGGGAGACCCAGTACTTC. This codes for CASSFQAGGRETQYF.

V is TRBV5-1 and J is TRBJ2-3; 9 bases align to TRBD2. The CDR3 extends over 19 amino acids. Germline CDR1 SGHRS, CDR2 YFSETQ. The V and J ends lost 1 base and 3 bases, in that order; junction bases with no gene match: 15. CDR3 loop: CASSLNRGTLAGKTDTQYF. The CDR3, as DNA: TGCGCCAGCAGCTTGAATCGTGGAACTCTAGCGGGGAAAACAGATACGCAGTATTTT. The whole variable domain, filled in from reference TRBV5-1 and TRBJ2-3, reads KAGVTQTPRYLIKTRGQQVTLSCSPISGHRSVSWYQQTPGQGLQFLFEYFSETQRNKGNFPGRFSGRQFSNSRSEMNVSTLELGDSALYLCASSLNRGTLAGKTDTQYFGPGTRLTVL.

The genes are TRBV6-5 and TRBJ1-6; D is uncertain. The germline V gene has CDR1 MNHEY and CDR2 SVGAGI. Trimming removed 4 bases from V and 2 bases from J, with 12 bases in between. This CDR3 contains 16 residues. This chain's CDR3 is CASSSRGSPYNSPLHF. The CDR3 DNA reads TGTGCCAGCAGTTCCCGGGGTAGTCCCTATAATTCACCCCTCCACTTT.

This sequence joins TRBV13 and TRBJ2-3; 7 nucleotides agree with TRBD2. Per germline, CDR1 PRHDT and CDR2 FYEKMQ (reference sequence). The CDR3 runs 15 residues. V was pared by 5 bases and J by 1 base, with 6 bases of the junction left unmatched. In DNA form, the CDR3 reads TGTGCCAGCAGCCCCCTGGCGGGGGGCACAGATACGCAGTATTTT. Encoded protein: CASSPLAGGTDTQYF. Combining the CDR3 with reference TRBV13 and TRBJ2-3 gives the whole variable domain AAGVIQSPRHLIKEKRETATLKCYPIPRHDTVYWYQQGPGQDPQFLISFYEKMQSDKGSIPDRFSAQQFSDYHSELNMSSLELGDSALYFCASSPLAGGTDTQYFGPGTRLTVL.

This clone was seen a few times. This chain uses TRBV7-3 with TRBJ1-5, with D uncertain. This CDR3 region has 13 residues. The V end lost 2 bases, the J end lost 3 bases, and 5 bases lay between the germline ends. Germline V gene sequence: CDR1 SGHTA, CDR2 FQGTGA. CDR3 protein: CASSLGLNQPQHF. CDR3 coding DNA: TGTGCCAGCAGCTTAGGGCTCAATCAGCCCCAGCATTTT.

V and J are TRBV28 and TRBJ1-1; 10 nucleotides agree with TRBD1. Germline V gene sequence: CDR1 MDHEN, CDR2 SYDVKM. Trimming at V came to 5 bases and at J to 1 base, leaving 4 bases not matched to a gene. The CDR3 contains 15 residues. The CDR3 reads CASSRQGAGNTEAFF. The CDR3 DNA sequence: TGTGCCAGCAGTAGACAGGGGGCGGGGAACACTGAAGCTTTCTTT.

The V call is TRBV28, the J call TRBJ1-1; D ambiguous. The CDR3 totals 13 residues. Looked up from germline, CDR1 is MDHEN and CDR2 is SYDVKM. V lost 6 bases and J 5 bases, leaving 13 bases between the germline ends. CDR3: CASRPNLETEAFF. CDR3 sequence (DNA): TGTGCCAGCAGGCCAAATTTGGAGACTGAAGCTTTCTTT.

The chain is built from TRBV28 and TRBJ2-6; unclear D gene. Trimming left V 1 base short and J 4 bases short, with 8 bases between. From germline, CDR1 is MDHEN and CDR2 SYDVKM. CDR3 length: 15 residues. The CDR3 sequence is CASSLSTRGANVLTF. In nucleotides, the CDR3 is TGTGCCAGCAGTTTATCTACGAGGGGGGCCAACGTCCTGACTTTC. The whole variable domain, remainder taken from reference TRBV28 and TRBJ2-6, is DVKVTQSSRYLVKRTGEKVFLECVQDMDHENMFWYRQDPGLGLRLIYFSYDVKMKEKGDIPEGYSVSREKKERFSLILESASTNQTSMYLCASSLSTRGANVLTFGAGSRLTVL.

This rearrangement joins TRBV5-1 to TRBJ2-1; TRBD2 agrees at 10 bases. Unmatched junction bases numbered 3, after V lost 0 bases and J lost 6 bases. Looked up from germline, CDR1 is SGHRS and CDR2 is YFSETQ. This CDR3 has 15 amino acids. The CDR3 protein is CASSLASGGPNEQFF. The CDR3 coding sequence is TGCGCCAGCAGCTTGGCTAGCGGGGGTCCCAATGAGCAGTTCTTC.

V is TRBV19 and J is TRBJ2-5, with D possibly matching TRBD1 (6 bases). Trimming left V 9 bases short and J 5 bases short, with 22 bases between. This CDR3 spans 15 amino acids. Germline V gene sequence: CDR1 LNHDA, CDR2 SQIVND (reference sequence). CDR3 sequence: CASSFRGRDGETQYF. DNA of the CDR3: TGTGCCAGCTCATTCAGGGGTCGGGACGGGGAGACCCAGTACTTC.

The J gene is TRBJ1-2, the V gene TRBV6-4; D is unresolved. Germline V gives CDR1 MRHNA, CDR2 SNTAGT. The V gene lost 2 bases and the J gene lost 3 bases, with 10 bases spanning the gap. This CDR3 is built from 14 residues. The CDR3 spells CASSDGGIDYGYTF. The CDR3 DNA is TGTGCCAGCAGTGACGGAGGGATTGACTATGGCTACACCTTC.

The chain carries TRBV7-9 and TRBJ1-6; no firm D call. Germline V gene lookup returns CDR1 SEHNR and CDR2 FQNEAQ (reference sequence). V was trimmed by 2 bases and J by 4 bases, leaving 12 bases between them. This CDR3 has 16 residues. CDR3: CASSLRNGGYNSPLHF. CDR3 coding DNA: TGTGCCAGCAGCTTAAGAAATGGCGGATATAATTCACCCCTCCACTTT.

The rearrangement joins TRBV27 to TRBJ2-5; tentative D call: TRBD2 (6 bases). With the DNA end fitting TRBJ2-7 better, the J assignment may be wrong. In germline, CDR1 is MNHEY, CDR2 SMNVEV (reference sequence). The CDR3 is 14 residues long. The CDR3, as DNA: TGTGCCAGCAGTTTATCGGGAGGACCCTACGAGCAGTACTTC. Protein product: CASSLSGGPYEQYF.